Presented here are 24 T cell receptor beta chains from one specimen sequenced in a study of PD-1 blockade in classical Hodgkin lymphoma. The data were produced by immunoSEQ multiplex PCR, yet TCRdb's version contains in-frame clones alone and is incomplete. The sample holds about 51,000 clones; 70% to 80% are singletons and the top ten take about 19%. The time point was: cycle 4 day 1 (C4D1), after 6 weeks of nivolumab. After autologous stem cell transplantation all patients relapsed, and prior brentuximab vedotin exposure differed between cohorts. The sample here was peripheral blood mononuclear cells (PBMCs), taken before the fourth cycle of nivolumab. These receptors all come from a human donor with classical Hodgkin lymphoma.

The chain links TRBV7-9 to TRBJ2-1, with TRBD1 matching 9 bases. Germline CDR1 is SEHNR and CDR2 is FQNEAQ (reference sequence). V lost 5 bases to trimming and J lost 8 bases; unmatched junction nucleotides: 10. There are 15 residues in the CDR3. The CDR3 region has the DNA TGTGCCAGCAGCCCCCGGGACAGGGATCTTGATGAGCAGTTCTTC. This encodes CASSPRDRDLDEQFF.

The chain has TRBV14 and TRBJ1-4; TRBD1 matches 9 bases. The CDR3 contains 18 residues. V lost 2 bases to trimming and J lost 8 bases; unmatched junction nucleotides: 15. Germline V gene lookup returns CDR1 SGHDN and CDR2 FVKESK. CDR3 residues: CASSQIPGTGFGREKLFF. The CDR3 DNA sequence: TGTGCCAGCAGCCAAATACCCGGGACAGGGTTTGGTAGGGAAAAACTGTTTTTT.

The CDR3 nucleotides are TGTGCCAGCAGCTTAGCGCAGGGGAAATTCTCTGGAAACACCATATATTTT. It encodes CASSLAQGKFSGNTIYF. V is TRBV11-2 and J is TRBJ1-3; the D gene is possibly TRBD1 (6 bases). Trimming removed 1 base at V and 0 bases at J, with 13 bases between. CDR1 SGHAT and CDR2 FQNNGV come from the germline V gene. The CDR3 totals 17 residues.

This clone has just a few counts. The rearrangement links TRBV4-3 to TRBJ1-2; D is perhaps TRBD1 (6 bases). Trimming left V 1 base short and J 7 bases short, with 22 bases between. The CDR3 loop spans 17 amino acids. The germline V gene encodes CDR1 LGHNA and CDR2 YSLEER. CDR3 protein: CASSQADSLTSIGGYTF. The CDR3 DNA sequence: TGCGCCAGCAGCCAAGCGGACAGTTTGACTTCCATTGGTGGCTACACCTTC.

CDR3 region: CASSQMGGLEAFF. The CDR3 DNA reads as TGTGCCAGCAGTCAGATGGGCGGACTTGAAGCTTTCTTT. V is TRBV6-1 and J is TRBJ1-1; D unresolved. The germline CDR1 and CDR2 sequences are MNHNS and SASEGT. This CDR3 comprises 13 residues. Trimming took off 5 bases at V and 7 bases at J, with 14 bases between the two ends.

J is TRBJ2-2 and V is TRBV29-1; D not resolved. Germline lookup yields CDR1 SQVTM and CDR2 ANQGSEA. V was trimmed by 6 bases and J by 5 bases, leaving 13 bases between them. This CDR3 has 13 residues. The CDR3 sequence is CSVNQVLTGELFF. CDR3 DNA: TGCAGCGTGAATCAAGTTCTGACCGGGGAGCTGTTTTTT.

CDR3 sequence (DNA): TGTGCCACGGAGTGGGGACAGGGGAACTACGAGCAGTACTTC. It translates to CATEWGQGNYEQYF. The chain couples TRBV6-1 to TRBJ2-7; 10 bases fit TRBD1. The ends lost 10 bases at V and 3 bases at J; junction bases unmatched: 9. The length of the CDR3 is 14 residues. Germline-derived CDR1 and CDR2 are MNHNS and SASEGT.

This clone was counted between two and nine times. Other nucleotide sequences in the sample specify the same CDR3. The rearrangement uses TRBV4-3 and TRBJ2-3; TRBD1 might be the D (7 bases). Trimming took off 4 bases at V and 4 bases at J, with 12 bases between the two ends. This CDR3 comprises 14 residues. Germline assignment: CDR1 LGHNA and CDR2 YSLEER. The CDR3 here is CASSPGGGADTQYF. The CDR3 nucleotides are TGCGCCAGCAGCCCAGGAGGGGGCGCAGATACGCAGTATTTT.

The V call is TRBV27, the J call TRBJ2-3; no clear D gene. V lost 7 bases and J 1 base, leaving 3 bases between the germline ends. The CDR3 contains 11 residues. Germline CDR1 and CDR2: MNHEY and SMNVEV (reference sequence). CDR3 DNA sequence: TGTGCCAGCAAGGGCACAGATACGCAGTATTTT. It yields the protein CASKGTDTQYF.

The genes are TRBV2 and TRBJ1-2; D unresolved. Trimming cost V 3 bases and J 6 bases, with 14 bases left between them. This CDR3 is 14 amino acids long. Germline V gene sequence: CDR1 SNHLY, CDR2 FYNNEI. The CDR3 bases are TGTGCCAGCAGTGATTCGGGCAGAATCCATGGCTACACCTTC. This sequence encodes CASSDSGRIHGYTF.

This chain uses TRBV9 with TRBJ2-7, with TRBD1 matching over 7 bases. V lost 4 bases, J lost 1 base, and 5 bases stayed unmatched. Germline-derived CDR1 and CDR2 are SGDLS and YYNGEE. This CDR3 comprises 14 residues. CDR3 protein: CASSPTGQSYEQYF. In DNA, the CDR3 is TGTGCCAGCAGCCCGACGGGACAGTCCTACGAGCAGTACTTC.

This rearrangement joins TRBV5-6 to TRBJ2-3, with 7 bases aligning to TRBD2. The germline CDR1 and CDR2 sequences are SGHDT and YYEEEE. The V gene end was trimmed by 4 bases and the J gene end by 4 bases; junction bases not matched to a gene: 9. CDR3 size: 15 residues. CDR3 protein: CASSHWGGLADTQYF. In nucleotides, the CDR3 is TGTGCCAGCAGCCACTGGGGGGGGTTGGCAGATACGCAGTATTTT.

This clone was observed a handful of times. In DNA form, the CDR3 reads TGTGCCAGCAGCCCGGGGGAAAAACTGTTTTTT. Its translation: CASSPGEKLFF. The chain is built from TRBV6-5 and TRBJ1-4, with D unclear. V lost 6 bases and J lost 8, with 7 bases in between. Looked up from germline, CDR1 is MNHEY and CDR2 is SVGAGI. The CDR3 spans 11 residues.

The J gene is TRBJ2-5, the V gene TRBV18, with TRBD1 matching over 12 bases. This CDR3 is 15 amino acids long. The V gene's germline CDR1 is KGHSH and CDR2 LQKENI. The V segment lost 3 bases and the J segment 2 bases; nucleotides outside the gene matches: 1. CDR3 sequence reads: CASSPGQGAQETQYF. CDR3 nucleotides: TGTGCCAGCTCACCGGGACAGGGGGCACAAGAGACCCAGTACTTC.

This chain joins TRBV18 and TRBJ1-5; TRBD1 aligns across 10 bases. The CDR3 is made up of 19 amino acids. Trimming removed 3 bases from V and 1 base from J; junction bases left unmatched: 12. Germline-derived CDR1 and CDR2 are KGHSH and LQKENI. The CDR3 region has the DNA TGTGCCAGCTCACCCGAGACAGGGGGCCCTCATTTGAGCAATCAGCCCCAGCATTTT. Translation: CASSPETGGPHLSNQPQHF.

The chain links TRBV5-4 to TRBJ1-2, with TRBD1 matching over 7 bases. This CDR3 is built from 14 residues. Germline V gene sequence: CDR1 SGHNT, CDR2 YYREEE (reference sequence). V shed 4 bases and J 0 bases; nucleotides not matched to a gene: 3. CDR3 sequence reads: CASSAGQANYGYTF. The CDR3 DNA is TGTGCCAGCAGCGCCGGACAGGCTAACTATGGCTACACCTTC.

The chain uses TRBV5-1 and TRBJ1-2; the match to TRBD1 covers 7 bases. J lost 7 bases, V lost 4 bases, and 16 bases had no gene match. CDR1 and CDR2 from the germline V gene are SGHRS and YFSETQ. CDR3 length equals 16 residues. The CDR3 region has the DNA TGCGCCAGCAGCCCGTTTACCAGACAGGGAATCAGTGGCTACACCTTC. This translates into CASSPFTRQGISGYTF.

This clone was picked up one time. No DNA is shown, since the ends of the CDR3 on it are uncertain; the CDR3 is the one TCRdb lists. The V gene is TRBV25-1, the J gene TRBJ1-1. Germline CDR1 is MGHDK and CDR2 is SYGVNS. Including both end residues, the CDR3 is 14 amino acids long. The CDR3 reads CASSSSGANTEAFF.

The gene calls are TRBV10-3 and TRBJ2-2; D gene uncertain. The CDR3 is 14 amino acids. The germline V and J ends were trimmed by 2 bases and 7 bases, with 11 bases remaining between them. CDR1 is ENHRY and CDR2 is SYGVKD in the germline V gene. CDR3 in amino acids: CAISETRPSGELFF. The CDR3 DNA is TGTGCCATCAGTGAGACCAGACCGAGCGGGGAGCTGTTTTTT.

The genes are TRBV5-1 and TRBJ2-3, with TRBD1 identical over 10 bases. The junction had 6 bases not matched to a gene; V was cut back by 4 bases and J by 4 bases. The CDR3 runs 15 residues. Germline CDR1 SGHRS, CDR2 YFSETQ. CDR3 sequence reads: CASSPGTGDADTQYF. The CDR3 nucleotides are TGCGCCAGCAGCCCAGGGACAGGGGATGCAGATACGCAGTATTTT.

The rearrangement joins TRBV4-3 to TRBJ1-1; D uncertain. The CDR3 loop spans 13 amino acids. Germline V gene lookup returns CDR1 LGHNA and CDR2 YSLEER. The V gene lost 4 bases and the J gene lost 1 base, with 7 bases spanning the gap. CDR3 residues: CASSRKGNTEAFF. CDR3 nucleotide sequence: TGCGCCAGCAGCCGCAAGGGGAACACTGAAGCTTTCTTT.

The sample holds a few counts of this clone. This chain connects TRBV7-9 to TRBJ1-1; D is unresolved. The V gene lost 1 base and the J gene lost 6 bases, with 6 bases spanning the gap. From germline, CDR1 is SEHNR and CDR2 FQNEAQ (reference sequence). This CDR3 has 12 amino acids. Written as DNA, the CDR3 is TGTGCCAGCAGCTTAGATTGGGCTGAAGCTTTCTTT. It is translated as CASSLDWAEAFF.

There are a few counts of this clone. The V gene is TRBV11-2, the J gene TRBJ1-6; D is ambiguous. Germline loops: CDR1 SGHAT, CDR2 FQNNGV. V lost 8 bases and J 6 bases, leaving 14 bases between the germline ends. The CDR3 extends over 14 amino acids. The CDR3 DNA reads TGTGCCAGCTCCCTCGGCGAGGGTAATTCACCCCTCCACTTT. This gives the protein CASSLGEGNSPLHF.

This clone was counted a few times. The chain has TRBV5-1 and TRBJ2-3, with TRBD2 identical over 14 bases. Per germline, CDR1 SGHRS and CDR2 YFSETQ. The CDR3 is made up of 17 amino acids. With 0 bases clipped from V and 4 bases from J, the junction kept 4 bases outside the gene matches. The DNA for the CDR3 is TGCGCCAGCAGCTTGGAGGGACTAGCGGGGGCGGCAGATACGCAGTATTTT. Amino acid sequence: CASSLEGLAGAADTQYF.